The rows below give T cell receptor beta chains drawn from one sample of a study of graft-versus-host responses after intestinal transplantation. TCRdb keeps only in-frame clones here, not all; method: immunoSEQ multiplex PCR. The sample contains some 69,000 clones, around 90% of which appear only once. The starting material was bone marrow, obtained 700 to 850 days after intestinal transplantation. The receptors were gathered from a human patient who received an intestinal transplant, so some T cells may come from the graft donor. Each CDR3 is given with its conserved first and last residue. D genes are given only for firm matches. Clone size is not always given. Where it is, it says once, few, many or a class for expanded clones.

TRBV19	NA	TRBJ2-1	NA	CASSILPERNEQFF	TGTGCCAGTAGTATACTTCCAGAGCGCAATGAGCAGTTCTTC
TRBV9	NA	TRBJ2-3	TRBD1	CASSANPGTGGTDTQYF	TGTGCCAGCAGCGCTAACCCCGGGACAGGGGGCACAGATACGCAGTATTTT
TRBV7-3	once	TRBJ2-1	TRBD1	CASSLLQGGEQFF	TGTGCCAGCAGCTTGTTACAGGGGGGTGAGCAGTTCTTC
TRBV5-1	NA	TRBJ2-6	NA	CASRTGSGANVLTF	TGCGCCAGTCGTACAGGCTCTGGGGCCAACGTCCTGACTTTC
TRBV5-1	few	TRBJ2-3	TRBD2	CASSLVSGGTDTQYF	TGCGCCAGCAGCTTGGTTAGCGGGGGCACAGATACGCAGTATTTT
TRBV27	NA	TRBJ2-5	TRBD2	CASSLWGAGGNQETQYF	TGTGCCAGCAGTTTATGGGGGGCGGGGGGAAATCAAGAGACCCAGTACTTC
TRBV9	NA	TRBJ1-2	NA	CASSIRQTGDYGYTF	TGTGCCAGCAGCATCCGACAGACAGGTGACTATGGCTACACCTTC
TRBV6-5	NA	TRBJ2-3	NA	CASSYRETDTQYF	TGTGCCAGCAGTTACAGAGAAACAGATACGCAGTATTTT
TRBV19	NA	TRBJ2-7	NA	CASSSAGWDGTLFSYEQYF	TGTGCCAGTAGTTCCGCAGGGTGGGACGGGACACTATTCTCCTACGAGCAGTACTTC
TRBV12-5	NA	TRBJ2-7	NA	CASGLSRGASEQYF	TGTGCTAGTGGTTTGAGCCGTGGGGCATCCGAGCAGTACTTC
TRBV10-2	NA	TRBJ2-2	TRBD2	CASSEPTSGGTGWTGELFF	TGCGCCAGCAGTGAGCCAACTAGCGGGGGAACCGGGTGGACCGGGGAGCTGTTTTTT
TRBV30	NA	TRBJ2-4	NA	CAWSVRTGEPRGAKNIQYF	TGTGCCTGGAGTGTACGTACGGGCGAACCCCGGGGGGCCAAAAACATTCAGTACTTC
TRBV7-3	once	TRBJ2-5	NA	CASSLTPAQGPGETQYF	TGTGCCAGCAGCTTAACCCCGGCGCAGGGGCCCGGGGAGACCCAGTACTTC
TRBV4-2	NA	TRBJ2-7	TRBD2	CASSQGIFSGPLHEQYF	TGTGCCAGCAGCCAAGGTATCTTTAGCGGGCCCCTACACGAGCAGTACTTC
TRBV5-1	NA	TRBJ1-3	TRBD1	CASSLVAGGNSGNTIYF	TGCGCCAGCAGCTTGGTGGCAGGGGGAAACTCTGGAAACACCATATATTTT
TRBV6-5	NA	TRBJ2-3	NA	CASSYFKADTQYF	TGTGCCAGCAGTTACTTTAAGGCAGATACGCAGTATTTT
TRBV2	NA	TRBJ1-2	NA	CASTSSGYTF	TGTGCCAGCACCAGTTCTGGCTACACCTTC
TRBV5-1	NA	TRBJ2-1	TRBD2	CASSLETSAYNEQFF	TGCGCCAGCAGCTTGGAGACTAGCGCCTACAATGAGCAGTTCTTC
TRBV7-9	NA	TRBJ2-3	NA	CASSSRDFRPDTQYF	TGTGCCAGCAGCTCGCGGGACTTTAGACCAGATACGCAGTATTTT
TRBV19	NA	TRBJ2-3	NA	CASSINAGSTDTQYF	TGTGCCAGTAGTATTAATGCGGGGAGCACAGATACGCAGTATTTT
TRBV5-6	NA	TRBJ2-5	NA	CASSLGQGFGETQYF	TGTGCCAGCAGCTTGGGGCAGGGTTTTGGGGAGACCCAGTACTTC
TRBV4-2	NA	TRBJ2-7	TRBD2	CASSQGTSGGFSHEQYF	TGTGCCAGCAGCCAAGGGACTAGCGGGGGGTTTTCCCACGAGCAGTACTTC
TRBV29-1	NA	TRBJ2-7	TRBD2	CSVDGSGSEQYF	TGCAGCGTTGACGGAAGCGGGAGCGAGCAGTACTTC
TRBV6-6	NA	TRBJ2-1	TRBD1	CASRNPGTGVNEQFF	TGTGCCAGCAGAAACCCCGGGACAGGGGTAAATGAGCAGTTCTTC
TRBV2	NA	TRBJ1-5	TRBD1	CASSGQGRQPQHF	TGTGCCAGCAGTGGACAGGGGAGACAGCCCCAGCATTTT
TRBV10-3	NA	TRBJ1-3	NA	CAISEASGNTIYF	TGTGCCATCAGTGAGGCCTCTGGAAACACCATATATTTT
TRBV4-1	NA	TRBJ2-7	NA	CASSQDPLSYEQYF	TGCGCCAGCAGCCAAGATCCGCTCTCCTACGAGCAGTACTTC
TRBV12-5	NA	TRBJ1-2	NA	CASGLTPGTYYGYTF	TGTGCTAGTGGTTTGACCCCAGGGACCTACTATGGCTACACCTTC
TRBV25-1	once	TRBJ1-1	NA	CASSEYWYTEAFF	TGTGCCAGCAGTGAATATTGGTACACTGAAGCTTTCTTT
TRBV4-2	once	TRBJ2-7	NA	CASSPPGREQYF	TGTGCCAGCAGCCCACCGGGGAGGGAGCAGTACTTC
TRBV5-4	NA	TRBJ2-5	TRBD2	CASSPLGGSGETQYF	TGTGCCAGCAGCCCCCTCGGCGGGAGTGGAGAGACCCAGTACTTC
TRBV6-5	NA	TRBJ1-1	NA	CASSPPGLLGTEAFF	TGTGCCAGCAGCCCCCCCGGGCTCCTAGGGACTGAAGCTTTCTTT
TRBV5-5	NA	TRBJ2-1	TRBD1	CASSFVPDRYNEQFF	TGTGCCAGCAGCTTCGTGCCGGACAGGTACAATGAGCAGTTCTTC
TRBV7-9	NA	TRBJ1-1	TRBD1	CASSLEGRGTEAFF	TGTGCCAGCAGCTTAGAAGGCAGGGGGACTGAAGCTTTCTTT
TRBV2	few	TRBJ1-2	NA	CASRATASRDYGYTF	TGTGCCAGCAGAGCGACAGCCTCCCGGGACTATGGCTACACCTTC
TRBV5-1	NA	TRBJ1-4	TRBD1	CASSPGQGHEKLFF	TGCGCCAGCTCCCCGGGACAGGGCCATGAAAAACTGTTTTTT
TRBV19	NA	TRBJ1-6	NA	CASSTDSPFYNSPLHF	TGTGCCAGTAGCACCGACAGCCCTTTCTATAATTCACCCCTCCACTTT
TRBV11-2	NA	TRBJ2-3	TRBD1	CASSLRTGGTDTQYF	TGTGCCAGCAGCCTCCGGACAGGGGGCACAGATACGCAGTATTTT
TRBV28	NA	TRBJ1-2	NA	CASSTTGLGSVGFYGYTF	TGTGCCAGCAGCACCACAGGGTTAGGGTCTGTGGGTTTCTATGGCTACACCTTC
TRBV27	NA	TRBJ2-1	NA	CASSWGELTNPRANEQFF	TGTGCCAGCAGTTGGGGGGAATTAACTAATCCCAGGGCTAATGAGCAGTTCTTC
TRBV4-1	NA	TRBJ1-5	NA	CASSQERQVNQPQHF	TGCGCCAGCAGCCAAGAACGACAGGTGAATCAGCCCCAGCATTTT
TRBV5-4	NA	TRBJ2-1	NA	CASSLARTLSSYNEQFF	TGTGCCAGCAGCTTGGCGCGGACGCTCAGCTCCTACAATGAGCAGTTCTTC
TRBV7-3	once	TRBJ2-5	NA	CASGKGAGETQYF	TGTGCCAGCGGGAAAGGGGCGGGAGAGACCCAGTACTTC
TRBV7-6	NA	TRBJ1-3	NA	CADKTPISGNTIYF	TGTGCTGATAAGACGCCCATCTCTGGAAACACCATATATTTT
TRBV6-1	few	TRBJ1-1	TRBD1	CASSDGQGASNTEAFF	TGTGCCAGCAGTGATGGGCAGGGGGCCTCGAACACTGAAGCTTTCTTT
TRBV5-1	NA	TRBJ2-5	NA	CASSSGTELQETQYF	TGCGCCAGCAGCTCTGGTACGGAGTTGCAAGAGACCCAGTACTTC
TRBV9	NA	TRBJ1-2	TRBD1	CASSVGQGNPPAYGYTF	TGTGCCAGCAGCGTAGGACAGGGAAACCCTCCGGCCTATGGCTACACCTTC
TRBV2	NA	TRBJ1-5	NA	CASKKEAQSNQPQHF	TGTGCCAGCAAGAAGGAGGCTCAGAGCAATCAGCCCCAGCATTTT
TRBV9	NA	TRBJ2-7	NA	CASSVGPTFTYEQYF	TGTGCCAGCAGCGTCGGACCGACTTTTACCTACGAGCAGTACTTC
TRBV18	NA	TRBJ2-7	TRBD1	CASSPGTAYEQYF	TGTGCCAGCTCACCGGGGACAGCCTACGAGCAGTACTTC